This TCR beta chain was recorded in a study of blood T cell repertoires in COVID-19. Across the study: Italy, Spain and the United States were the sources of the convalescent and acute COVID-19 samples.

Authors' methods: The assay estimated nucleated cells by amplifying reference gene primers. Sequencing used immunoSEQ multiplex PCR; TCRdb keeps in-frame clones, though not all of them. From that table come the V and J calls and clone size; the DNA was used to work out D and trimming. This sample has about 120,000 clones; under 95% occur once, and the top ten carry roughly 4.8%. Seattle cases were enrolled at active infection and followed longitudinally. The clonotype was recovered from a man between 60 and 75 years old with COVID-19, enrolled during active disease. The source material was peripheral blood.

The CDR3 DNA is TGTGCCAGCAGCTTAACGGCTAGCGTTTACAATGAGCAGTTCTTC. Protein sequence: CASSLTASVYNEQFF. V and J are TRBV7-3 and TRBJ2-1; D might be TRBD2 (6 bases). V was shortened by 0 bases and J by 4 bases, with 10 bases between the two germline ends. The germline CDR1 and CDR2 sequences are SGHTA and FQGTGA. CDR3 size: 15 residues.